This T cell receptor beta chain was identified during a study of tumor and adjacent non-tumor tissue in lung cancer. Findings of the study overall: Normal lung showed higher cumulative top 100 clone frequency than tumor.

As concerns this clonotype: Its antigen is still unknown. A much more abundant neighbour one base away suggests this may be a read error. Since the CDR3 does not end with the conserved phenylalanine or tryptophan, this likely comes from a read error.

V was clipped by 0 bases and J by 0 bases, with 8 bases between them. The CDR3 is made up of 16 amino acids. The germline V gene has CDR1 MGHRA and CDR2 YSYEKL. Three rounds of nested PCR, following a modified ARM-PCR protocol, produced the TCRbeta library. TCRdb re-called the multiplex PCR reads through MiXCR, storing one row per CDR3 protein. The sample yields just over 200,000 distinct CDR3 sequences, 71% seen once. The template was RNA from unsorted bulk tissue. Chemotherapy-naive patients with new lung cancer underwent thoracic surgery in China, August–late 2014. V usage is TRBV4-1 and J usage is TRBJ1-4; no reliable D call. The source of this sequence is a man between 60 and 70 years old with non-small cell lung cancer. The specimen sequenced was lung tumor tissue. The CDR3 DNA reads TGCGCCAGCAGCCAAGACGTGACGGCAACTAATGAAAAACTGTTTTTA. It codes for CASSQDVTATNEKLFL.